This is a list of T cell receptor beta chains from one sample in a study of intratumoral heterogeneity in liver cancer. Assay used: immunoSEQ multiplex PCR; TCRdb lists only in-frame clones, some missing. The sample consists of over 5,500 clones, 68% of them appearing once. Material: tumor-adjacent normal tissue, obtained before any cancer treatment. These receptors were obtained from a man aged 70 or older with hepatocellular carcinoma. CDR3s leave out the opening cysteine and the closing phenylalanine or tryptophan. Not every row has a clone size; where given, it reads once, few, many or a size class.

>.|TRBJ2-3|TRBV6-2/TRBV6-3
ASSSTMSRPFTDTQY
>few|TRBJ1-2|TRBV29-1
SVARQDNYGYT
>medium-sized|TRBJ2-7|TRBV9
ASSVGSDTDYEQY
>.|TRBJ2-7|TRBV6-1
ASSDPGRPAAYEQY
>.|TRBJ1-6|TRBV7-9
ASSLAGQGHSPLH
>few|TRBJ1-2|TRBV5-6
ASSAPTGESAYYGYT
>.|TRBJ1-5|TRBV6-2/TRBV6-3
ASSYIYSNQPQH
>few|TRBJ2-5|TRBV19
ASSITGSGTQY
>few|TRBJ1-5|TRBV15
ATSIRTGGRRPQH
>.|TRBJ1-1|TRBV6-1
ASSDRQGMTEAF
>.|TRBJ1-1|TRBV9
ASSSAGSRRTEAF
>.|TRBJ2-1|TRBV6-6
ASSRQGAGEQF
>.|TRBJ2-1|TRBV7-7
ASSLGSSGSQF
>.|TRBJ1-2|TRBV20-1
SASRGRGARSNYGYT
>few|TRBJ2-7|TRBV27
ASRPSGGREQY
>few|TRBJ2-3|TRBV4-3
ASSQFRGGSTDTQY
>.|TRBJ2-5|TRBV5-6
ASSLGFRGAGETQY
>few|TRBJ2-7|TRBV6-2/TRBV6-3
ASSYSRQGEGFKSYEQY
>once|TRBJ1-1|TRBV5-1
ASSPQLNTEAF
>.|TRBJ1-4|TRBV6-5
ASRQGVTNEKLF
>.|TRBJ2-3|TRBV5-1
ASSLVASGGADTQY
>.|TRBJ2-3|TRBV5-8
ASSSSDGGDTQY
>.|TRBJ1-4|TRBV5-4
ASSLSGTPNEKLF
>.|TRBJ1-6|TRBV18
ASSPVAGFNSPLH
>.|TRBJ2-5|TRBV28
ASAGGDQETQY
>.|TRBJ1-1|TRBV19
ASSTTGNTEAF
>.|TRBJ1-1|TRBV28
ASTEHPSGTEAF
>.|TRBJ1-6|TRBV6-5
ASSTRRTDSPLH
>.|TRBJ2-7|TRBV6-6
ASWGGSQSYEQY
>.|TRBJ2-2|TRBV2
ASSEWESANTGELF
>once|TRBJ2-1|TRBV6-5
ASIGSNYNEQF
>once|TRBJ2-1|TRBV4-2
ASSQDGTSNEQF
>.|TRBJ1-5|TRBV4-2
ASSQSDSLNQPQH
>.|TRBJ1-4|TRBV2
ASRLQTGPNEKLF
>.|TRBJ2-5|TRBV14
ASSQDWAGGETQY
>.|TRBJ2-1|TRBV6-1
ASSEYNHDEQF
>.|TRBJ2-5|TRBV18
ASSPSGGLQETQY
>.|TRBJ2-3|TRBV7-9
ASSQREAERSQY
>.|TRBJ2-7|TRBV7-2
ASSRDRGINEQY
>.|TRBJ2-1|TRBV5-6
ASQTVPYNEQF
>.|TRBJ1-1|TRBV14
ASSPQLATGANTEAF
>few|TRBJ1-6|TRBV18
ASSPRSVPDSPLH
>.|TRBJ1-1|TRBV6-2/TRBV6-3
ASSTGTGATEAF
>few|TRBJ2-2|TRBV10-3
ATTDRENTGELF
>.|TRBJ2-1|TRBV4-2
ASSQELSSYNEQF
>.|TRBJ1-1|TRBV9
ASSPPGTNTEAF
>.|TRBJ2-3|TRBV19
ASSIAFLGQSTDTQY
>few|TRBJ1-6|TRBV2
ASSEDRGSSPLH
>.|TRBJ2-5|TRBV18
ASSQRKQETQY
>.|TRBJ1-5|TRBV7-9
ASSLGGQNQPQH
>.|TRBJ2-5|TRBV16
ASSPPAGEETQY
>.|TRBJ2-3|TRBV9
ASSVVGGTDTQY
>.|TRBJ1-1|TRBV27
ASSLAATNTEAF